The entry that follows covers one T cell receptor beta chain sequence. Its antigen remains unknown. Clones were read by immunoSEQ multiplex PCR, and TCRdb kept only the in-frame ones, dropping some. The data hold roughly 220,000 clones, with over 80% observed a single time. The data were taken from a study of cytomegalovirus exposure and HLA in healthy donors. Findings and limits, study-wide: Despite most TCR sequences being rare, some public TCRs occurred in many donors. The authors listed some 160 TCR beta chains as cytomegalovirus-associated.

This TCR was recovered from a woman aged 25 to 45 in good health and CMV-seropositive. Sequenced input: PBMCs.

CDR3 bases: TGCAGCGGCTTCTCAGGATCCGGAGAAAAACTGTTTTTT. It specifies CSGFSGSGEKLFF. The V call is TRBV29-1, the J call TRBJ1-4; D gene uncertain. Germline V gives CDR1 SQVTM, CDR2 ANQGSEA. Trimming took off 7 bases at V and 8 bases at J, with 17 bases between the two ends. The CDR3 spans 13 residues.